This TCR beta chain was recovered during a study of T cell responses to AZD1222 COVID-19 vaccine. The wider study: Second doses at about 4 or about 12 weeks were pooled. Findings and limits, study-wide: Donors, mostly white British, included more females; clonal diversity was possibly underestimated. All repertoire sampling was performed exclusively after the peak T cell response. Elevations in Spike-specific TCR breadth and depth followed administration of two AZD1222 doses.

CDR1 is SGHTS and CDR2 is YDEGEE in the germline V gene. V dropped 6 bases and J dropped 6 bases, with 13 bases sitting between them. The CDR3 extends over 12 amino acids. For this clone: No antigen is known for it.

Using immunoSEQ multiplex PCR, the repertoire was profiled, and TCRdb retains in-frame clones only, with some absent. The sample lists 160,000 or so clones, just over 90% occurring once. The chain couples TRBV5-8 to TRBJ2-7; D gene ambiguous. The clonotype was recovered from an adult in good health. The sample here was peripheral blood, taken on day 0 of AZD1222 vaccination. DNA for the CDR3: TGTGCCAGCAACCTCCCGCCGGGCGAGCAGTACTTC. It yields the protein CASNLPPGEQYF.